The TCR beta chain under discussion was sequenced for a study of cytomegalovirus exposure and HLA in healthy donors. Study background: It was reported in a later analysis that the same platform had been used for the roughly 130 validation repertoires as for the 550 to 700 first-cohort repertoires.

Sequenced by immunoSEQ multiplex PCR; TCRdb stores in-frame clones only, minus some. The table records about 54,000 clones, approximately 90% of them present only once. The CDR3 is 16 amino acids. The trim removed 4 bases at V and 10 bases at J, leaving 14 bases unmatched. From germline, CDR1 is SGHTA and CDR2 FQGNSA. The donors formed part of the approximately 120-subject validation cohort, distinct from the roughly 630-subject first cohort. Sequenced sample: PBMCs. The J gene is TRBJ1-4, the V gene TRBV7-2; 8 bases are a match to TRBD1. The source of this sequence is a woman younger than 35 in good health and CMV-seropositive. CDR3 region: CASSSTPGQGHVKLFF. The CDR3 bases are TGTGCCAGCAGCTCTACTCCAGGACAGGGACATGTAAAACTGTTTTTT.